This T cell receptor (beta chain) was identified in a study of cytomegalovirus exposure and HLA in healthy donors. This CDR3 spans 15 amino acids. CDR1 and CDR2 from the germline V gene are SGDLS and YYNGEE. The V end lost 2 bases, the J end lost 4 bases, and 13 bases lay between the germline ends. To note about this clone: Its antigen is not identified.

Study-wide findings and caveats: Accurate prediction of most subjects' HLA-A and HLA-B alleles from TCR beta sequences was reported. It was reportedly the case that the classifier diagnosed cytomegalovirus status with high specificity and sensitivity.

PCR used 60 Vbeta primers and 13 Jbeta primers. Produced via immunoSEQ multiplex PCR; TCRdb's table is partial and in-frame only. This table has about 150,000 clones, roughly 70% appearing once. The sequencing input was PBMCs. The origin of this receptor is a man younger than 45 in good health and CMV-seropositive. The V gene is TRBV9, the J gene TRBJ2-1; the D gene is possibly TRBD2 (6 bases). The CDR3 region is CASSVSSDPYNEQFF. The CDR3, as DNA: TGTGCCAGCAGCGTGTCTAGCGACCCGTACAATGAGCAGTTCTTC.